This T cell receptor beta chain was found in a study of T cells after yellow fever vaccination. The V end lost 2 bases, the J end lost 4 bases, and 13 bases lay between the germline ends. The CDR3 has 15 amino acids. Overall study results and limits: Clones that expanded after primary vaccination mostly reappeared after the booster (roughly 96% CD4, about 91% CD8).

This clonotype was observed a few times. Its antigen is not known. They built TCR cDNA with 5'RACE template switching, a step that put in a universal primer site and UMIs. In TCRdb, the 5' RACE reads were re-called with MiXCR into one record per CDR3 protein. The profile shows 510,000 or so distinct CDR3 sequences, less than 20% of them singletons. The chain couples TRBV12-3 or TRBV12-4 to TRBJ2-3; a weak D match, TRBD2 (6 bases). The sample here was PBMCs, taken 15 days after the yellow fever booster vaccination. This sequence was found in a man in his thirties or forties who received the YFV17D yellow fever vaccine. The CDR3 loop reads CASSLFGGSPDTQYF. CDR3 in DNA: TGTGCCAGCAGTTTATTCGGAGGGTCCCCAGATACGCAGTATTTT.